This T cell receptor (beta chain) originates from a study of immune cell composition in non-small cell lung cancer. Assay: immunoSEQ multiplex PCR; the TCRdb copy retains only in-frame clones and omits some. Among a few hundred clones listed, approximately 65% were seen once. Germline loops: CDR1 SGHDN, CDR2 FVKESK. V lost 8 bases and J lost 4; bases outside the gene matches: 13. The CDR3 runs to 17 residues. Normal lung sampling was at least 3 cm from the tumour, as distant as possible. The source material was non-adjacent lung tissue. The chain couples TRBV14 to TRBJ2-1; 11 nucleotides align to TRBD2. The TCR sequence derives from a human donor with non-small cell lung cancer. For the CDR3, the DNA is TGTGCCAGCCGTAATAGCGGGAGGGTAGGCCCTTACAATGAGCAGTTCTTC. The encoded protein is CASRNSGRVGPYNEQFF.